Presented here are 25 T cell receptor beta chains from one specimen sequenced in a study of T cell changes during pregnancy in multiple sclerosis. Sequenced by immunoSEQ multiplex PCR; TCRdb stores in-frame clones only, minus some. The sample contains tens of thousands of clones, roughly 93% of which appear only once. The specimen was CD8+ T cells from peripheral blood mononuclear cells, collected in the second trimester of pregnancy. The source is a female donor with multiple sclerosis, enrolled in a pregnancy study.

This clone was seen just once. The V and J genes are TRBV5-1 and TRBJ1-5, with D unresolved. The V gene's germline CDR1 is SGHRS and CDR2 YFSETQ. The CDR3 contains 14 residues. Trimming pared 2 bases from V and 0 bases from J, leaving 6 bases between. CDR3 sequence reads: CASSFGDSNQPQHF. The CDR3 DNA reads TGCGCCAGCAGCTTCGGGGATAGCAATCAGCCCCAGCATTTT.

V gene TRBV30 combines with J gene TRBJ1-4, with D tentatively TRBD1 (6 bases). V was cut by 8 bases and J by 2 bases, with 18 bases left in between. The length of the CDR3 is 15 residues. CDR1 is GTSNPN, CDR2 SVGIG, per germline (reference sequence). The CDR3 loop is CAGSREDSTNEKLFF. Here the CDR3 DNA reads TGTGCCGGGTCCAGAGAGGACAGCACTAATGAAAAACTGTTTTTT.

This clone was counted a few times. The genes are TRBV4-1 and TRBJ1-1; unclear D gene. Germline CDR1 and CDR2: MGHRA and YSYEKL. This CDR3 region has 14 residues. The germline V and J ends were trimmed by 0 bases and 1 base, with 6 bases remaining between them. The CDR3 DNA follows: TGCGCCAGCAGCCAAGAAGAGGAGAACACTGAAGCTTTCTTT. It is translated as CASSQEEENTEAFF.

The rearrangement uses TRBV6-4 and TRBJ2-7; 9 nucleotides match TRBD1. The length of the CDR3 is 15 residues. Unmatched junction bases numbered 9, after V lost 5 bases and J lost 4 bases. CDR1 is MRHNA, CDR2 SNTAGT, per germline. DNA of the CDR3: TGTGCCAGCAGTCCAAAGCGGGACAGGGTTTACGAGCAGTACTTC. Its translation is CASSPKRDRVYEQYF.

The chain uses TRBV9 and TRBJ2-3, with D hard to call. With 0 bases removed from V and 0 bases from J, the gap between germline ends came to 5 bases. In germline, CDR1 is SGDLS, CDR2 YYNGEE. The CDR3 is made up of 14 amino acids. The DNA for the CDR3 is TGTGCCAGCAGCGTAGACTCCAGCACAGATACGCAGTATTTT. This codes for CASSVDSSTDTQYF.

The chain recombines TRBV13 with TRBJ2-5; 11 bases match TRBD2. Unmatched junction bases numbered 17, after V lost 1 base and J lost 4 bases. The germline V gene encodes CDR1 PRHDT and CDR2 FYEKMQ (reference sequence). The CDR3 totals 20 residues. CDR3 sequence: CASSLALTSGATLPVETQYF. In nucleotides, the CDR3 is TGTGCCAGCAGCTTAGCCCTGACTAGCGGGGCAACCCTTCCGGTAGAGACCCAGTACTTC.

This clone was seen a handful of times. J is TRBJ2-2 and V is TRBV29-1, with unresolved D. CDR3 length: 13 residues. V was clipped by 3 bases and J by 1 base, with 6 bases between them. Per germline, CDR1 SQVTM and CDR2 ANQGSEA. Here the CDR3 reads CSVDTRNTGELFF. CDR3 bases: TGCAGCGTTGACACCAGGAACACCGGGGAGCTGTTTTTT.

The chain joins TRBV6-4 to TRBJ2-3; 11 bases are a match to TRBD2. Germline CDR1 and CDR2: MRHNA and SNTAGT. The trim removed 3 bases at V and 4 bases at J, leaving 0 bases unmatched. This CDR3 is built from 14 residues. The CDR3 region has the DNA TGTGCCAGCAGTGAGGGACTAGCGGCAGATACGCAGTATTTT. It specifies CASSEGLAADTQYF.

The chain couples TRBV30 to TRBJ2-3; the match to TRBD2 covers 8 bases. Germline values: CDR1 GTSNPN, CDR2 SVGIG (reference sequence). With V trimmed by 1 base and J by 5 bases, 5 bases remained unmatched. This CDR3 comprises 14 residues. CDR3 sequence: CAWSAGLGGDTQYF. CDR3 bases: TGTGCCTGGAGTGCGGGACTAGGTGGAGATACGCAGTATTTT.

V is TRBV19 and J is TRBJ2-7, with D maybe TRBD2 (6 bases). The CDR3 totals 15 residues. Germline lookup yields CDR1 LNHDA and CDR2 SQIVND (reference sequence). Trimming removed 3 bases at V and 6 bases at J, with 18 bases between. CDR3 sequence (DNA): TGTGCCAGTAGTATCGCCTCGGGACTTTACTCCGAGCAGTACTTC. Protein product: CASSIASGLYSEQYF.

Turning to this clone: At one boundary the junction diverges from the germline segment, which might be a read error. The gene calls are TRBV6-1 and TRBJ2-5; TRBD2 aligns across 14 bases. The CDR3 is 14 amino acids. Per germline, CDR1 MNHNS and CDR2 SASEGT. As DNA, the CDR3 is TGTGCCAGCAGTTCTAACCCGGGACTAGCGGGAGAGGACTTC. Amino acids: CASSSNPGLAGEDF.

V gene TRBV4-3 combines with J gene TRBJ1-3; D is ambiguous. V shed 0 bases and J shed 2 bases, with 8 bases lying between them. The CDR3 runs 15 residues. CDR1 is LGHNA, CDR2 YSLEER, per germline. This CDR3 is CASSQDQTAGNTIYF. CDR3 sequence (DNA): TGCGCCAGCAGCCAAGATCAAACAGCTGGAAACACCATATATTTT.

V is TRBV4-1 and J is TRBJ1-1; the D gene is possibly TRBD1 (5 bases). Germline V gives CDR1 MGHRA, CDR2 YSYEKL. Trimming pared 8 bases from V and 1 base from J, leaving 8 bases between. This CDR3 is 12 amino acids long. DNA of the CDR3: TGCGCCAGCCGGGGGGGGAACACTGAAGCTTTCTTT. Amino acids: CASRGGNTEAFF.

The J gene is TRBJ2-7, the V gene TRBV12-5, with a tentative D call TRBD2 (6 bases). V dropped 0 bases and J dropped 6 bases, with 15 bases sitting between them. The CDR3 is made up of 15 amino acids. Germline lookup yields CDR1 LGHNT and CDR2 FRNRAP. CDR3 sequence: CASGLVRGDWGEQYF. The CDR3 nucleotides are TGTGCTAGTGGTTTGGTACGCGGGGATTGGGGCGAGCAGTACTTC.

This chain uses TRBV11-2 with TRBJ2-1, with 9 bases identical to TRBD2. Per germline, CDR1 SGHAT and CDR2 FQNNGV. Unmatched junction bases numbered 6, after V lost 2 bases and J lost 7 bases. CDR3 length: 15 amino acids. CDR3 loop: CASSLLAGVVNEQFF. CDR3 nucleotides: TGTGCCAGCAGCTTATTAGCGGGAGTTGTGAATGAGCAGTTCTTC.

V gene TRBV7-9 combines with J gene TRBJ2-7, with 8 positions matching TRBD2. In germline, CDR1 is SEHNR, CDR2 FQNEAQ (reference sequence). Unmatched junction bases numbered 10, after V lost 5 bases and J lost 7 bases. The CDR3 extends over 14 amino acids. The CDR3 sequence: CASSLGLAGGEQYF. The CDR3 DNA sequence: TGTGCCAGCAGCCTTGGACTAGCCGGGGGTGAGCAGTACTTC.

This clone showed up just a few times. V and J are TRBV6-5 and TRBJ2-2, with TRBD1 matching 8 bases. V shed 9 bases, J shed 1 base, and the junction held 1 base outside the gene matches. The germline V gene encodes CDR1 MNHEY and CDR2 SVGAGI. The CDR3 extends over 13 amino acids. This chain's CDR3 is CASGQGNTGELFF. CDR3 nucleotides: TGTGCCAGTGGACAGGGGAACACCGGGGAGCTGTTTTTT.

This chain links TRBV9 with TRBJ2-7, with 8 nucleotides matching TRBD2. Germline V gene data show CDR1 as SGDLS and CDR2 as YYNGEE. Losses at the gene ends were 4 bases for V and 2 bases for J; bases not matched to a gene: 5. CDR3 size: 14 residues. CDR3 loop: CASSLRGAPYEQYF. As DNA, the CDR3 is TGTGCCAGCAGCTTGCGGGGGGCCCCCTACGAGCAGTACTTC.

The rearrangement links TRBV27 to TRBJ2-3; TRBD2 is a possible D gene (6 bases). CDR3 length: 13 amino acids. Germline V lookup: CDR1 MNHEY, CDR2 SMNVEV (reference sequence). Trimming stripped 5 bases from V and 3 bases from J, with 9 bases between. The CDR3 DNA follows: TGTGCCAGCAGTACCGGAGGGACAGATACGCAGTATTTT. Its translation is CASSTGGTDTQYF.

The chain recombines TRBV5-1 with TRBJ2-3, with D possibly matching TRBD1 (6 bases). The germline V gene has CDR1 SGHRS and CDR2 YFSETQ. Trimming stripped 3 bases from V and 1 base from J, with 12 bases between. The CDR3 is 15 amino acids. The CDR3 region has the DNA TGCGCCAGCAGCTACCCAGGGGCCGGCACAGATACGCAGTATTTT. Translated, it gives CASSYPGAGTDTQYF.

The gene calls are TRBV5-1 and TRBJ1-1; D is unclear. The CDR3 is made up of 13 amino acids. V dropped 2 bases and J dropped 6 bases, with 11 bases sitting between them. Germline V CDR1 and CDR2: SGHRS, YFSETQ. CDR3 coding DNA: TGCGCCAGCAGCTTACCCGACCAGGCTGAAGCTTTCTTT. Its protein is CASSLPDQAEAFF.

This sequence joins TRBV7-2 and TRBJ1-1, with 8 nucleotides matching TRBD1. Germline V gene data show CDR1 as SGHTA and CDR2 as FQGNSA. This CDR3 contains 15 residues. The V segment lost 4 bases and the J segment 4 bases; nucleotides outside the gene matches: 8. The CDR3 sequence: CASSSGGQGFTEAFF. CDR3 in DNA: TGTGCCAGCAGCTCCGGCGGACAGGGATTCACTGAAGCTTTCTTT.

This clone has a single count. V usage is TRBV13 and J usage is TRBJ2-1; D is ambiguous. The CDR3 runs to 13 residues. Trimming removed 1 base from V and 6 bases from J, with 7 bases in between. Germline values: CDR1 PRHDT, CDR2 FYEKMQ (reference sequence). DNA of the CDR3: TGTGCCAGCAGCTTAGCTGGCATCAATGAGCAGTTCTTC. As protein: CASSLAGINEQFF.

This rearrangement joins TRBV7-8 to TRBJ1-1; a possible D gene is TRBD1 (5 bases). The CDR3 is 14 residues long. Per germline, CDR1 SGHVS and CDR2 FQNEAQ. Trimming removed 5 bases from V and 4 bases from J, with 14 bases in between. The CDR3 sequence is CASSRLGDSTEAFF. In nucleotides, the CDR3 is TGTGCCAGCAGCCGATTGGGTGACAGCACTGAAGCTTTCTTT.

The rearrangement uses TRBV4-1 and TRBJ1-5, with D perhaps matching TRBD1 (5 bases). Germline CDR1 reads MGHRA; CDR2 reads YSYEKL. This CDR3 has 20 residues. The V end lost 1 base, the J end lost 0 bases, and 22 bases lay between the germline ends. The CDR3 loop reads CASSQGPRSRGLLSNQPQHF. The CDR3 nucleotides are TGCGCCAGCAGCCAAGGGCCCAGGTCAAGGGGACTCCTTAGCAATCAGCCCCAGCATTTT.